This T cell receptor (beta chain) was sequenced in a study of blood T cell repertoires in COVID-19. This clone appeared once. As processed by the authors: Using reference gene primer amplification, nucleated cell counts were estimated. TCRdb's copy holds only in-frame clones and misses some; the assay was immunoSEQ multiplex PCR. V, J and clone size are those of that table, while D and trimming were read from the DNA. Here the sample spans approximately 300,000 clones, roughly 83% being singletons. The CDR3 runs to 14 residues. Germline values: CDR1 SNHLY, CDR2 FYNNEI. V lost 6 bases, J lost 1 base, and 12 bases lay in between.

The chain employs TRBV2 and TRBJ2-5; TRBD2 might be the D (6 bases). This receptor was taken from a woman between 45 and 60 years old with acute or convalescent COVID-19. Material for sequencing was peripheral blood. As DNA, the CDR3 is TGTGCCAGCAGCCCGGGACTTTCCCAAGAGACCCAGTACTTC. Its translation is CASSPGLSQETQYF.